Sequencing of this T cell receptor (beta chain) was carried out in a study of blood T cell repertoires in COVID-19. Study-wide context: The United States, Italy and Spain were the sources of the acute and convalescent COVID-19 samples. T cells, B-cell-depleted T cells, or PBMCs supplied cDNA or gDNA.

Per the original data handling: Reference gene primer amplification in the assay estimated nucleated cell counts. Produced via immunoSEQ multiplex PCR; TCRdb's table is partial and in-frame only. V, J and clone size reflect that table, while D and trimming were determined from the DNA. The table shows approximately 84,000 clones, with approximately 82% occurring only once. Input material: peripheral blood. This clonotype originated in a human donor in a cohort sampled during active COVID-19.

CDR3 DNA: TGTGCCAGCAGCCGCCAAGCGGGGACTGAAGCTTTCTTT. Translation: CASSRQAGTEAFF. The chain combines TRBV3-1 (or the pseudogene TRBV3-2) with TRBJ1-1, with D unresolved. Germline V lookup: CDR1 LGHDT, CDR2 YNNKEL (reference sequence). V lost 4 bases and J lost 5, with 11 bases in between. The CDR3 extends over 13 amino acids.